This TCR beta chain emerged from a study of regulatory T cells in long-lasting Graves disease. With regard to this clonotype: The junction departs from the called germline gene at one end, perhaps through a read error.

Building of the TCR beta libraries involved iRepertoire HTBI primers and Arm-PCR of CDR3 regions. TCRdb re-analysed the multiplex PCR reads in MiXCR, keeping a single row per CDR3 protein. The table has approximately 440,000 distinct CDR3 sequences, roughly 17% seen once; the top ten hold 9.5% to 15%. Time point here: newly diagnosed GD, antithyroid drugs for less than 3 months. The TCR library was made from RNA extracted from PBMCs. The CDR3 length is 16 residues. Germline CDR1 is MNHNS and CDR2 is SASEGT. The same data also contributed to another study, on T cells in Graves' hyperthyroidism and ophthalmopathy.

This rearrangement joins TRBV6-1 to TRBJ2-5; D is perhaps TRBD1 (5 bases). This clonotype was obtained from a man between 35 and 55 years old with Graves disease. The sample in question was peripheral blood mononuclear cells (PBMCs), obtained at new diagnosis, from a patient treated with antithyroid drugs. The CDR3 here is CAISEATERHGKAQYF. The CDR3 DNA is TGTGCCATCAGTGAGGCGACAGAGCGCCATGGCAAGGCCCAGTACTTC.